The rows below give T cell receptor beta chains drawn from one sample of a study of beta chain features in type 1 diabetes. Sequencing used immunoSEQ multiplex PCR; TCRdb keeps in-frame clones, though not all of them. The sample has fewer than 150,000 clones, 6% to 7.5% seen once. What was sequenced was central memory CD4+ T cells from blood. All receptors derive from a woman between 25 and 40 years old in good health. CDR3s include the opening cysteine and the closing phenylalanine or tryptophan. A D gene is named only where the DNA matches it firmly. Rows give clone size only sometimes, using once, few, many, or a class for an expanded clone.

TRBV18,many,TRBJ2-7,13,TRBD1,CASSQKTGYEQYF,TGTGCCAGCTCACAAAAGACAGGGTACGAGCAGTACTTC
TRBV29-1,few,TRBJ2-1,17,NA,CSVEDAGVGRANNEQFF,TGCAGCGTTGAAGATGCAGGGGTCGGGCGGGCGAACAATGAGCAGTTCTTC
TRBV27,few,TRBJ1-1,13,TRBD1,CASSDDRGTEAFF,TGTGCCAGCAGCGACGACAGGGGTACTGAAGCTTTCTTT
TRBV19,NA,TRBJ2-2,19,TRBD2,CASITATSGRATSTGELFF,TGTGCCAGTATCACAGCGACTAGCGGGAGGGCCACGTCCACCGGGGAGCTGTTTTTT
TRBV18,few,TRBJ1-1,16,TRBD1,CASSPRLDRQNTEAFF,TGTGCCAGCTCACCTAGGTTGGACAGGCAGAACACTGAAGCTTTCTTT
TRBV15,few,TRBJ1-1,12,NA,CATSRDRNEAFF,TGTGCCACCAGCAGAGACAGGAATGAAGCTTTCTTT
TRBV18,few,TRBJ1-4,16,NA,CASSRNRGATNEKLFF,TGTGCCAGCTCACGGAACCGGGGAGCAACTAATGAAAAACTGTTTTTT
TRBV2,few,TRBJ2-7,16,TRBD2,CASRKGLAGKSYEQYF,TGTGCCAGCAGAAAGGGACTAGCGGGAAAATCCTACGAGCAGTACTTC
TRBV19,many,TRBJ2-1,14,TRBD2,CASTTSGSYNEQFF,TGTGCCAGTACCACAAGCGGGAGCTACAATGAGCAGTTCTTC
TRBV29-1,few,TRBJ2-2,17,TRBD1,CSVEGGGVSSGTGELFF,TGCAGCGTTGAAGGAGGGGGCGTATCGTCGGGGACCGGGGAGCTGTTTTTT
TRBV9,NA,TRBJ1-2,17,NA,CASSVGIGRDGDYGYTF,TGTGCCAGCAGCGTAGGGATTGGGAGGGACGGGGACTATGGCTACACCTTC
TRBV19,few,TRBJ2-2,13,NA,CASSTSGAGELFF,TGTGCCAGTAGTACCAGCGGCGCCGGGGAGCTGTTTTTT
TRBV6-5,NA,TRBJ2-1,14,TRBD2,CASRGTSGNGEQFF,TGTGCCAGCAGGGGGACTAGCGGGAATGGAGAGCAGTTCTTC
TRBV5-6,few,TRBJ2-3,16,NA,CASTFGLQVLTDTQYF,TGTGCCAGCACCTTCGGACTGCAGGTGCTCACAGATACGCAGTATTTT
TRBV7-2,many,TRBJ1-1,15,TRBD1,CASSLGQGLNTEAFF,TGTGCCAGCAGCTTAGGACAGGGGCTGAACACTGAAGCTTTCTTT
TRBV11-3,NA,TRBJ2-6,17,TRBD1,CASSPGQGSSGANVLTF,TGTGCCAGCAGCCCGGGACAGGGTTCTTCCGGGGCCAACGTCCTGACTTTC
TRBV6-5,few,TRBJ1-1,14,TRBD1,CASITGTANTEAFF,TGTGCCAGCATCACCGGGACAGCGAACACTGAAGCTTTCTTT
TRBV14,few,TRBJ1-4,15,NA,CASSPQTAPSEKLFF,TGTGCCAGCAGCCCCCAGACAGCCCCTAGTGAAAAACTGTTTTTT
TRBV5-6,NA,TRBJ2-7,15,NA,CASSLGLTSSYEQYF,TGTGCCAGCAGCTTGGGACTGACGAGCTCCTACGAGCAGTACTTC
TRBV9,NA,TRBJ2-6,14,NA,CASREGAGANVLTF,TGTGCCAGCAGGGAGGGGGCCGGGGCCAACGTCCTGACTTTC
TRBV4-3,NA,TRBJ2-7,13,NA,CASSQGLVYEQYF,TGCGCCAGCAGCCAAGGGCTAGTCTACGAGCAGTACTTC
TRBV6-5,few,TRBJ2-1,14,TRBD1,CASSLRDRYNEQFF,TGTGCCAGCAGTTTGAGGGACAGGTACAATGAGCAGTTCTTC
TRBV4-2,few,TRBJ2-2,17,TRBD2,CASSQVGGSRNTGELFF,TGTGCCAGCAGCCAAGTCGGCGGGAGTCGTAACACCGGGGAGCTGTTTTTT
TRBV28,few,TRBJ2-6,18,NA,CASSLSEGTSGGANVLTF,TGTGCCAGCAGTTTATCCGAGGGAACCTCGGGGGGGGCCAACGTCCTGACTTTC
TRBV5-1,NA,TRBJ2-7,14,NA,CASSLVGGTYEQYF,TGCGCCAGCAGCTTGGTCGGGGGAACCTACGAGCAGTACTTC
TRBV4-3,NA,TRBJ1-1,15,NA,CASSSNGVFWEKFHF,TGCGCCAGCAGCTCAAACGGGGTTTTTTGGGAAAAATTTCACTTT
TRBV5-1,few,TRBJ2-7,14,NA,CASSPYPGADEQYF,TGCGCCAGCAGCCCCTACCCTGGGGCGGACGAGCAGTACTTC
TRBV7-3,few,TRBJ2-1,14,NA,CASSLGGWGDRQFF,TGTGCCAGCAGCTTAGGCGGGTGGGGTGATCGGCAGTTCTTC
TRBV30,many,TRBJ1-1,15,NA,CAWSAIGQLNTEAFF,TGTGCCTGGAGTGCCATCGGACAGCTGAACACTGAAGCTTTCTTT
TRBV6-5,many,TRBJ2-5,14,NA,CASSYSAHQETQYF,TGTGCCAGCAGTTACTCGGCCCACCAAGAGACCCAGTACTTC
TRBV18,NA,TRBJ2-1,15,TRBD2,CASSPIAGGYNEQFF,TGTGCCAGCTCACCGATCGCGGGAGGGTACAATGAGCAGTTCTTC
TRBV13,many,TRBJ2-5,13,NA,CASTETGRETQYF,TGTGCCAGCACCGAGACAGGGAGGGAGACCCAGTACTTC
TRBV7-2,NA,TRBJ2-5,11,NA,CASSPDREQYF,TGTGCCAGCAGCCCCGACCGGGAGCAGTACTTC
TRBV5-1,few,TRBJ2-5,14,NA,CASSLAQRVETQYF,TGCGCCAGCAGCTTGGCCCAGCGTGTTGAGACCCAGTACTTC
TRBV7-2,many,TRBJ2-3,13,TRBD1,CASSRQGRDTQYF,TGTGCCAGCAGTCGACAGGGAAGGGATACGCAGTATTTT
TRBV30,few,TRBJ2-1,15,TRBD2,CAWNSLAGGRNEQFF,TGTGCCTGGAATTCACTAGCGGGAGGAAGAAATGAGCAGTTCTTC
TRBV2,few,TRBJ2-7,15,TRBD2,CASSEAPGKAGEQYF,TGTGCCAGCAGTGAAGCGCCAGGGAAAGCGGGGGAGCAGTACTTC
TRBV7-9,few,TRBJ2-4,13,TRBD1,CASSRGQGNIQYF,TGTGCCAGCAGCCGCGGACAGGGAAACATTCAGTACTTC
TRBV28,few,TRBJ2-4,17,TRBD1,CASSPRPDRVRMDIQYF,TGTGCCAGCAGTCCCCGCCCGGACAGGGTGAGGATGGACATTCAGTACTTC
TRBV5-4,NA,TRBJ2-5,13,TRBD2,CASKISGGETQYF,TGTGCCAGCAAAATTAGCGGGGGAGAGACCCAGTACTTC
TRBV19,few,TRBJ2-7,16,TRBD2,CASSPGGGTSRYEQYF,TGTGCCAGTAGCCCCGGCGGCGGGACTAGCCGCTACGAGCAGTACTTC
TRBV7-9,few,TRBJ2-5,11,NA,CASTNSRTQYF,TGTGCCAGCACCAACAGTCGGACCCAGTACTTC
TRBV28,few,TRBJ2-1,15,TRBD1,CASKTGGTTLNEQFF,TGTGCCAGCAAGACAGGGGGCACAACCCTGAATGAGCAGTTCTTC
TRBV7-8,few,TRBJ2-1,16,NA,CASSLAARKVNNEQFF,TGTGCCAGCAGCTTAGCAGCTAGAAAGGTGAACAATGAGCAGTTCTTC
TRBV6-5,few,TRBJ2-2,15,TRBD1,CATEGGTGNTGELFF,TGTGCAACGGAAGGAGGGACAGGGAACACCGGGGAGCTGTTTTTT
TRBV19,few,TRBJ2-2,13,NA,CASSIEHPGELFF,TGTGCCAGTAGTATTGAACACCCCGGGGAGCTGTTTTTT
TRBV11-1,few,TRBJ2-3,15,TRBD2,CASSLPGGLTDTQYF,TGTGCCAGCAGCTTACCGGGAGGTTTGACAGATACGCAGTATTTT
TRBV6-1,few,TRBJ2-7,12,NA,CASSPGQYEQYF,TGTGCCAGCAGCCCAGGACAGTACGAGCAGTACTTC
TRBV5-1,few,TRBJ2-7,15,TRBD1,CASSYGTGGAYEQYF,TGCGCCAGCAGCTATGGGACAGGGGGGGCCTACGAGCAGTACTTC
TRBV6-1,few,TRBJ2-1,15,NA,CASRGDGVPGDLQFF,TGTGCCAGCAGGGGAGACGGAGTCCCGGGAGATCTGCAGTTCTTC
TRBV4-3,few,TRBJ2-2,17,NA,CASSQEHLSAGTGELFF,TGCGCCAGCAGCCAAGAGCACCTCTCTGCCGGTACCGGGGAGCTGTTTTTT
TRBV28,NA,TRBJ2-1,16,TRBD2,CASSLWTSLSGDEQFF,TGTGCCAGCAGTTTATGGACTAGCTTGAGCGGAGATGAGCAGTTCTTC
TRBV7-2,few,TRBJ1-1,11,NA,CASSLRSEAFF,TGTGCCAGCAGCCTACGGTCTGAAGCTTTCTTT